This entry is about one T cell receptor beta chain. The donors were members of the validation cohort, which comprised about 120 subjects and was separate from the first cohort of more than 500 subjects. This specimen belongs to a study of cytomegalovirus exposure and HLA in healthy donors. Produced via immunoSEQ multiplex PCR; TCRdb's table is partial and in-frame only. The sample carries tens of thousands of clones, just over 95% recorded once. The sequenced material came from PBMCs. The sequence derives from a woman under 30 in good health and CMV-seropositive.

The CDR3 coding sequence is TGTGCCAGTAGTATAATGGTCGGCAGGGGATATGGCTACACCTTC. Protein product: CASSIMVGRGYGYTF. The rearrangement links TRBV19 to TRBJ1-2; possible D gene TRBD1, 6 bases. V was shortened by 2 bases and J by 5 bases, with 15 bases between the two germline ends. This CDR3 has 15 amino acids. CDR1 and CDR2 from the germline V gene are LNHDA and SQIVND (reference sequence).